Given below is one T cell receptor (beta chain) in context. The CDR3 spans 13 residues. Trimming took 1 base from V and 1 from J, leaving 4 bases between them. The germline V gene encodes CDR1 LGHNA and CDR2 YNFKEQ. In the original processing: Estimated nucleated cell counts came from reference gene primer amplification. Sequenced by immunoSEQ multiplex PCR; TCRdb stores in-frame clones only, minus some. The V and J calls and clone size are taken from that table; D and trimming were inferred from the DNA. The sample has 150,000 to 200,000 clones, approximately 86% seen once; the top ten hold roughly 3.4%. This record comes from a study of blood T cell repertoires in COVID-19. As for the study in general: Acute-phase and convalescent COVID-19 samples originated in the United States, Italy and Spain. PBMCs, B-cell-depleted T cells, or T cells were the source of the cDNA or gDNA that made up the material.

What was sequenced was peripheral blood. The clonotype comes from a man aged 65-85 years with acute or convalescent COVID-19. The chain uses TRBV4-2 and TRBJ1-2, with D unclear. The CDR3 reads CASSQASNYGYTF. The CDR3 DNA reads TGTGCCAGCAGCCAAGCCAGTAACTATGGCTACACCTTC.